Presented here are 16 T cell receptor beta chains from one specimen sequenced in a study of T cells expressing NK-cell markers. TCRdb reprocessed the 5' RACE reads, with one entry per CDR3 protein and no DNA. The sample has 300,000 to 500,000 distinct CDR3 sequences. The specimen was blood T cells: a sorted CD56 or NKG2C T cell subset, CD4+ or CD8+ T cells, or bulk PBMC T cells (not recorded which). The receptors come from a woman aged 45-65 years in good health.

CDR3 residues: CASSSGQSGQPYNEQFF. The chain is built from TRBV7-9 and TRBJ2-1; TCRdb outputs TRBD1, but without DNA this stays unchecked. There are 17 residues in the CDR3. Germline V gene sequence: CDR1 SEHNR, CDR2 FQNEAQ (reference sequence).

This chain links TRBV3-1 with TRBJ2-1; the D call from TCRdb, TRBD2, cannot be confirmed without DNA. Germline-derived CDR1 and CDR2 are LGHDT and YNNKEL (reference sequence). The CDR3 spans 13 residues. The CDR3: CASSRFLASEQFF.

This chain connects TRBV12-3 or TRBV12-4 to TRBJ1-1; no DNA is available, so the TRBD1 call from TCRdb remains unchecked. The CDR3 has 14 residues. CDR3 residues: CASRHPDRFAEAFF.

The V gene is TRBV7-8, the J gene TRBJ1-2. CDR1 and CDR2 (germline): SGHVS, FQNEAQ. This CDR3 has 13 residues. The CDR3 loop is CASSPRSGGGYTF.

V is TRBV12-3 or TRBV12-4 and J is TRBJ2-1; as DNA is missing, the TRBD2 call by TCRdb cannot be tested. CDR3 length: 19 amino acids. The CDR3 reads CASSLSGWSLAGDYNEQFF.

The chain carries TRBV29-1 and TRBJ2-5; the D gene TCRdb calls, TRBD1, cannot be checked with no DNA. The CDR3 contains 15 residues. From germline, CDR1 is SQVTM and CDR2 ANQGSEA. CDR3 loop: CSVDPSGDYQETQYF.

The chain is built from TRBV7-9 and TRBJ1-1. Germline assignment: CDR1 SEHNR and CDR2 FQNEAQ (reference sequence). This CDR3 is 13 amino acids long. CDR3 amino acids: CASSREGSTEAFF.

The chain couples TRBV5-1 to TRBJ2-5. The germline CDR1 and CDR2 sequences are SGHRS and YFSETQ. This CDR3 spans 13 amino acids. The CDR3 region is CASSHGVGETQYF. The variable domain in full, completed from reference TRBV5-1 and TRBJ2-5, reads KAGVTQTPRYLIKTRGQQVTLSCSPISGHRSVSWYQQTPGQGLQFLFEYFSETQRNKGNFPGRFSGRQFSNSRSEMNVSTLELGDSALYLCASSHGVGETQYFGPGTRLLVL.

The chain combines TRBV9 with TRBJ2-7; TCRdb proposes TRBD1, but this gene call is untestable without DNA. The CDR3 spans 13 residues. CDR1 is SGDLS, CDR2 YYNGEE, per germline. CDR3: CASSRGPKYEQYF.

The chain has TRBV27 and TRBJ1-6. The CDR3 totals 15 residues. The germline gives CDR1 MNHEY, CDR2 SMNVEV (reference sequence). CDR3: CASSLSSRLLSPLHF.

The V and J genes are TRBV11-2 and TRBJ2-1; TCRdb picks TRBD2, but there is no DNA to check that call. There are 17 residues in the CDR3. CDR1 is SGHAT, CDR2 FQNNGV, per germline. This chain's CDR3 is CASSLGRRGSSYNEQFF.

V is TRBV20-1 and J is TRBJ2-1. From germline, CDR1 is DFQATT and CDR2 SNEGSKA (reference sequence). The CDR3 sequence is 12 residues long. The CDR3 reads CSATTAADEQFF.

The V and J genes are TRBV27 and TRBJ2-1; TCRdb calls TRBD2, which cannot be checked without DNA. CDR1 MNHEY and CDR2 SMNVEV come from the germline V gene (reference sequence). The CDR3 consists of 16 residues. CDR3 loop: CASSLSGPPPGNEQFF.

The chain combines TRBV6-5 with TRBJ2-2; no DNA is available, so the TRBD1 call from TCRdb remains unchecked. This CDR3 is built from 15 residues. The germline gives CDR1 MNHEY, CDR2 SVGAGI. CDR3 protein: CASSLQGWGTGELFF.

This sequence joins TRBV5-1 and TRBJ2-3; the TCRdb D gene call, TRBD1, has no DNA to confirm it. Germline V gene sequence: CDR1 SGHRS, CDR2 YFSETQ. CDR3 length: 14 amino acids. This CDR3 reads CASSGGQGADTQYF.

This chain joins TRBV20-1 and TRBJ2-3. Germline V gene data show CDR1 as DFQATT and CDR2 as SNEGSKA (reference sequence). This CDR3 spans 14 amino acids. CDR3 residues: CSASESSGTDTQYF.